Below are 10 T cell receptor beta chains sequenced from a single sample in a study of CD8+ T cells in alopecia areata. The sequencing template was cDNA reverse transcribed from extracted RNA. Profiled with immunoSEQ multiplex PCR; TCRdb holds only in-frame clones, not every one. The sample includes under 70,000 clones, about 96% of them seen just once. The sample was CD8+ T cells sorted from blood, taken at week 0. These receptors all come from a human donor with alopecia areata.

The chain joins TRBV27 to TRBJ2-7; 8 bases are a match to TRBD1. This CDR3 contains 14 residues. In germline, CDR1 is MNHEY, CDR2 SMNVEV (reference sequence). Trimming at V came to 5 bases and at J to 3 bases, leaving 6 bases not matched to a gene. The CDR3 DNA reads TGTGCCAGCAGTGCCCTTGGACAGGGCTACGAGCAGTACTTC. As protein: CASSALGQGYEQYF.

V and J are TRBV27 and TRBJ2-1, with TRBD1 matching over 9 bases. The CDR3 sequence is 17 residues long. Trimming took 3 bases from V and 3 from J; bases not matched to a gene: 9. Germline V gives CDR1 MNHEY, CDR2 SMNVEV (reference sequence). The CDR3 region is CASSFGSPGQGYNEQFF. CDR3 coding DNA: TGTGCCAGCAGTTTTGGATCCCCGGGACAGGGCTACAATGAGCAGTTCTTC.

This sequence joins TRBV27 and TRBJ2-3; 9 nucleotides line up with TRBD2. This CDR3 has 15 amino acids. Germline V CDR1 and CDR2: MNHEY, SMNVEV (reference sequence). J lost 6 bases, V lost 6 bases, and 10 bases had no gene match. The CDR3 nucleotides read TGTGCCAGCAGGCCCGACGCGGGGGGGCAGGATACGCAGTATTTT. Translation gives CASRPDAGGQDTQYF.

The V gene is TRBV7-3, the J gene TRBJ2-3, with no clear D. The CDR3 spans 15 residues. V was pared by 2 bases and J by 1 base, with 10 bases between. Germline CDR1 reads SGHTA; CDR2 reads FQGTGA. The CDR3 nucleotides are TGTGCCAGCAGCTTAGGGGTAACAGGCACAGATACGCAGTATTTT. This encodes CASSLGVTGTDTQYF. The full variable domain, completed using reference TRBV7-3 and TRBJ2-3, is GAGVSQTPSNKVTEKGKYVELRCDPISGHTALYWYRQSLGQGPEFLIYFQGTGAADDSGLPNDRFFAVRPEGSVSTLKIQRTERGDSAVYLCASSLGVTGTDTQYFGPGTRLTVL.

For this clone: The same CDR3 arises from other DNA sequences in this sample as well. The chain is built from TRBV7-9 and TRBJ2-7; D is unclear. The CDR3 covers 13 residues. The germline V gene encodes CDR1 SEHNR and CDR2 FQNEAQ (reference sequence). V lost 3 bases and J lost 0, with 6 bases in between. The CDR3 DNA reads TGTGCCAGCAGCTTGACAAACTCCTACGAGCAGTACTTC. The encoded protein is CASSLTNSYEQYF.

The CDR3, as DNA: TGTGCCAGCAGCTTGGCGCGACAGGGGTACAATGAGCAGTTCTTC. Translating it yields CASSLARQGYNEQFF. V and J are TRBV5-4 and TRBJ2-1; 8 bases are a match to TRBD1. This CDR3 contains 15 residues. Trimming removed 0 bases from V and 4 bases from J; junction bases left unmatched: 3. Germline V gene data show CDR1 as SGHNT and CDR2 as YYREEE (reference sequence).

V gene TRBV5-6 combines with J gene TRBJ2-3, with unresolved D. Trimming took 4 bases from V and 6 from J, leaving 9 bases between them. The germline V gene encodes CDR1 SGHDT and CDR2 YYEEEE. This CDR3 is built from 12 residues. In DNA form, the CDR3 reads TGTGCCAGCAGCCCGCGGTTGGATACGCAGTATTTT. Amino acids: CASSPRLDTQYF.

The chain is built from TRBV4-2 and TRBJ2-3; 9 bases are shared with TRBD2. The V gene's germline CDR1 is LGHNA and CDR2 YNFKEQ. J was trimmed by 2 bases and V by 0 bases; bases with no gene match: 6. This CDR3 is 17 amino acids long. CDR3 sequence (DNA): TGTGCCAGCAGCCAAGATGGAGCGGGGGGACCCACAGATACGCAGTATTTT. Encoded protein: CASSQDGAGGPTDTQYF.

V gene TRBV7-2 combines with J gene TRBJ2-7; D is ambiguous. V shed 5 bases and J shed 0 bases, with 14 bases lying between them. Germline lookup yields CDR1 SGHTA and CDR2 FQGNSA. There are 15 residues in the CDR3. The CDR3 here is CASSPWVPFSYEQYF. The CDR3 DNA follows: TGTGCCAGCAGCCCATGGGTGCCCTTCTCCTACGAGCAGTACTTC.

CDR3 protein: CASSSDSYGYTF. Written as DNA, the CDR3 is TGTGCCAGCAGCTCGGACAGCTATGGCTACACCTTC. This chain connects TRBV13 to TRBJ1-2; tentative D call: TRBD1 (6 bases). CDR1 PRHDT and CDR2 FYEKMQ come from the germline V gene (reference sequence). Trimming took off 4 bases at V and 4 bases at J, with 7 bases between the two ends. The CDR3 contains 12 residues.